This T cell receptor beta chain was identified in a study of blood T cell repertoires in COVID-19. Study context: PBMCs, B-cell-depleted T cells, or T cells provided the cDNA or gDNA that made up the material.

As processed by the authors: Reference gene primers were amplified, and this amplification served to estimate nucleated cell counts. TCRdb's copy holds only in-frame clones and misses some; the assay was immunoSEQ multiplex PCR. The V and J calls and clone size were taken over from that table, and D and trimming were inferred from the DNA. In the table there are more than 350,000 clones, 80% to 90% of which are singletons. Germline V gene data show CDR1 as SGDLS and CDR2 as YYNGEE. The CDR3 runs to 14 residues. V was trimmed by 3 bases and J by 0 bases, leaving 10 bases between them. This clone was observed once.

The rearrangement joins TRBV9 to TRBJ2-7; no firm D call. The origin of this receptor is a man between 18 and 29 years old who had recovered from COVID-19. Source material: PBMCs or T cells enriched from blood (not recorded which). CDR3 in DNA: TGTGCCAGCAGCGGTGACATATACTCCTACGAGCAGTACTTC. As protein: CASSGDIYSYEQYF. Drawing the rest from reference TRBV9 and TRBJ2-7, the complete variable domain is DSGVTQTPKHLITATGQRVTLRCSPRSGDLSVYWYQQSLDQGLQFLIQYYNGEERAKGNILERFSAQQFPDLHSELNLSSLELGDSALYFCASSGDIYSYEQYFGPGTRLTVT.